These T cell receptor beta chains were read from a single sample in a study of blood T cell repertoires in COVID-19. Assay: immunoSEQ multiplex PCR; the TCRdb copy retains only in-frame clones and omits some. This table holds about 40,000 clones, approximately 88% found once. The sequenced sample consisted of peripheral blood. Receptor source: a woman between 65 and 79 years old with acute or convalescent COVID-19. CDR3s include the opening cysteine and the closing phenylalanine or tryptophan. Fields, in order: J gene, CDR3 length, V gene, D gene, clone size, CDR3 DNA, CDR3 protein. The D gene is left open where the match is weak. Clone sizes are given selectively: once, few, many, or a class where the clone is expanded.

TRBJ1-1 | 13 | TRBV5-4 | . | . | TGTGTGATTTCCGGGGACTCCGGCACTGAAGCTTTCTTT | CVISGDSGTEAFF
TRBJ1-1 | 16 | TRBV9 | TRBD1 | few | TGTGCCAGCAGCGTAGGGGAGACAGGGGGCGTCACTGAAGCTTTCTTT | CASSVGETGGVTEAFF
TRBJ1-5 | 15 | TRBV5-1 | . | . | TGCGCCAGCAGCCCGGACGGACAGAACAATCAGCCCCAGCATTTT | CASSPDGQNNQPQHF
TRBJ2-5 | 14 | TRBV2 | . | . | TGTGCCAGCAGTGCGGGACTGAAGGTTTACGACCAGTACTTC | CASSAGLKVYDQYF
TRBJ2-1 | 16 | TRBV19 | . | . | TGTGCCAGTAGTATAGGCTATAGCGGAGTCGGGGATGAGCAGTTCTTC | CASSIGYSGVGDEQFF
TRBJ1-6 | 13 | TRBV12-3/TRBV12-4 | . | once | TGTGCCAGCAGTTCGACAGATAATTCACCCCTCCACTTT | CASSSTDNSPLHF
TRBJ1-1 | 16 | TRBV3-1/TRBV3-2 | . | . | TGTGCCAGCAGCCAAGGGTTGTCCAGATCGAACACTGAAGCTTTCTTT | CASSQGLSRSNTEAFF
TRBJ1-1 | 18 | TRBV18 | . | . | TGTGCCAGCTCACCCCGGGGTCCGGGTTGGGGATTGAACACTGAAGCTTTCTTT | CASSPRGPGWGLNTEAFF
TRBJ2-5 | 20 | TRBV27 | . | . | TGTGCCAGCAGTTCACCCGTCGAGCAGGCCAGGCCTTCGCAACAAGAGACCCAGTACTTC | CASSSPVEQARPSQQETQYF
TRBJ2-1 | 16 | TRBV24-1 | TRBD1 | . | TGTGCCACCAGTGAGGTGGGACAGGGGGCGTTTAATGAGCAGTTCTTC | CATSEVGQGAFNEQFF
TRBJ2-3 | 15 | TRBV7-2 | TRBD2 | . | TGTGCCAGCAGATTGACTAGCGGGGCGACAGATACGCAGTATTTT | CASRLTSGATDTQYF
TRBJ1-1 | 15 | TRBV5-6 | . | . | TGTGCCAGCAGCCCTCTTCGACAGATGAGCACTGAAGCTTTCTTT | CASSPLRQMSTEAFF
TRBJ1-4 | 13 | TRBV19 | . | . | TGTGCCAGTAAGGGGGGGTCGGATGAAAAACTGTTTTTT | CASKGGSDEKLFF
TRBJ1-4 | 15 | TRBV18 | . | . | TGTGCCAGCTCACCACCGGGACTCAAGAATGAAAAACTGTTTTTT | CASSPPGLKNEKLFF
TRBJ2-1 | 16 | TRBV25-1 | TRBD2 | . | TGTGCCAGCAATGACCCCAGCGGGGACCCATACAATGAGCAGTTCTTC | CASNDPSGDPYNEQFF
TRBJ2-1 | 16 | TRBV4-2 | . | . | TGTGCCAGCAGCCAAGATTTCGGGGGAGACTACAATGAGCAGTTCTTC | CASSQDFGGDYNEQFF
TRBJ2-1 | 13 | TRBV18 | . | . | TGTGCCAGCTCACGGGACTCCCAGAATGAGCAGTTCTTC | CASSRDSQNEQFF
TRBJ1-5 | 12 | TRBV7-9 | . | . | TGTGCCAGCAGCCAGTTGGAGCAGCCCCAGCATTTT | CASSQLEQPQHF
TRBJ2-1 | 14 | TRBV18 | TRBD2 | . | TGTGCCAGCTCACTCCAGAGAGCGGGAAATGAGCAGTTCTTC | CASSLQRAGNEQFF
TRBJ2-2 | 12 | TRBV10-3 | . | . | TGTGCCATCAGTGACGACACCGGGGAGCTGTTTTTT | CAISDDTGELFF
TRBJ2-5 | 14 | TRBV30 | TRBD2 | . | TGTGCCTGGAGTCCGGGACTAGCGGGAGAGACCCAGTACTTC | CAWSPGLAGETQYF
TRBJ1-6 | 12 | TRBV2 | . | . | TGTGCCAGCACGGGGGAGAGGTCACCCCTCCACTTT | CASTGERSPLHF
TRBJ2-2 | 15 | TRBV7-3 | TRBD2 | few | TGTGCCAGCAGCTTGACTAGCGGGAGCCCCGGGGAGCTGTTTTTT | CASSLTSGSPGELFF
TRBJ2-1 | 14 | TRBV6-5 | . | . | TGTGCCAGCAGGAGGAGCTTCTCCTACAATGAGCAGTTCTTC | CASRRSFSYNEQFF
TRBJ1-1 | 12 | TRBV7-2 | . | . | TGTGCCAGCAGAATTGACAGGCCTGAAGCTTTCTTT | CASRIDRPEAFF
TRBJ2-3 | 16 | TRBV7-9 | TRBD2 | . | TGTGCCAGCGTCTTTTTTCGGGAGGGTGGCACAGATACGCAGTATTTT | CASVFFREGGTDTQYF
TRBJ2-5 | 14 | TRBV6-2/TRBV6-3 | TRBD2 | . | TGTGCCAGCAGCCGTCTAGCGGGAGGAAAGACCCAGTACTTC | CASSRLAGGKTQYF
TRBJ2-5 | 16 | TRBV5-1 | . | . | TGCGCCAGCAGCTCGGGACTCTCGTCGGGGAGGGAGACCCAGTACTTC | CASSSGLSSGRETQYF
TRBJ1-5 | 16 | TRBV30 | TRBD1 | once | TGTGCCTGGAGTGGGCCTGGGACAGGGAGCAATCAGCCCCAGCATTTT | CAWSGPGTGSNQPQHF
TRBJ1-4 | 17 | TRBV5-1 | . | . | TGCGCCAGCAGCTTCAGGGGCCAGGGAGCAACTAATGAAAAACTGTTTTTT | CASSFRGQGATNEKLFF
TRBJ1-5 | 14 | TRBV5-1 | . | . | TGCGCCAGCAGCCCGGATGAGGCCAATCAGCCCCAGCATTTT | CASSPDEANQPQHF
TRBJ1-5 | 14 | TRBV9 | . | . | TGTGCCAGCAGCTCCCGTGGGGAGGGTCAGCCCCAGCATTTT | CASSSRGEGQPQHF
TRBJ1-1 | 16 | TRBV7-2 | TRBD1 | . | TGTGCCAGCACCCAGGGGGGTCCAGCCTGGAACACTGAAGCTTTCTTT | CASTQGGPAWNTEAFF
TRBJ1-1 | 11 | TRBV6-6 | . | . | TGTGCCAGCAGCACCCAGGGTGAAGCTTTCTTT | CASSTQGEAFF
TRBJ2-4 | 12 | TRBV29-1 | . | . | TGCAGCGTTGGGCGGCAGACAAACATTCAGTACTTC | CSVGRQTNIQYF
TRBJ2-1 | 15 | TRBV7-9 | TRBD1 | . | TGTGCCAGCAGACCGACAGGGCTTGGCTACAATGAGCAGTTCTTC | CASRPTGLGYNEQFF
TRBJ2-1 | 16 | TRBV28 | TRBD1 | once | TGTGCCAGTATTACAGGGGCCCAAAGCTCCTACAATGAGCAGTTCTTC | CASITGAQSSYNEQFF
TRBJ2-1 | 14 | TRBV5-1 | TRBD2 | . | TGCGCCAGCAGCTCTAGCGGCTCCTACAATGAGCAGTTCTTC | CASSSSGSYNEQFF
TRBJ2-5 | 13 | TRBV20-1 | TRBD1 | . | TGCAGTGCTACTGACAGGGGGTCAGGGACCCAGTACTTC | CSATDRGSGTQYF
TRBJ1-3 | 16 | TRBV6-2/TRBV6-3 | . | . | TGTGCCAGCAGTTTAGCGGGGAGCCTTACTGGAAACACCATATATTTT | CASSLAGSLTGNTIYF
TRBJ2-3 | 20 | TRBV4-2 | TRBD1 | once | TGTGCCAGCAGCGGGACAGGGGGCGCGGTCCGGGACGCAAAATATTTTACGCAGTATTTT | CASSGTGGAVRDAKYFTQYF
TRBJ2-6 | 15 | TRBV7-2 | . | . | TGTGCCAGCAGCCCCTGGGGGGCTGGGGCCAACGTCCTGACTTTC | CASSPWGAGANVLTF
TRBJ2-2 | 16 | TRBV4-2 | . | . | TGTGCCAGCAGCCGGGACACTATTTCTAACACCGGGGAGCTGTTTTTT | CASSRDTISNTGELFF
TRBJ1-1 | 15 | TRBV5-1 | . | . | TGCGCCAGCAGCTTATCGTTTGGCCCGGGGACTGAAGCTTTCTTT | CASSLSFGPGTEAFF
TRBJ1-4 | 15 | TRBV25-1 | . | . | TGTGCCAGCTCTCCCGTAAGGAGCTTTAATGAAAAACTGTTTTTT | CASSPVRSFNEKLFF
TRBJ2-3 | 12 | TRBV27 | . | . | TGTGCCAGCAGTTTATCCCCCCCGGCGCAGTATTTT | CASSLSPPAQYF
TRBJ1-2 | 12 | TRBV25-1 | . | . | TGTGCCAGCAGTGACCCAGGGGAAGGCTACACCTTC | CASSDPGEGYTF